Shown below are 22 T cell receptor beta chains from a single sample sequenced in a study of naive and memory T cell subsets. Study-level findings and limits: Possibly reflecting memory cells re-expressing CD45RA, a few larger clonotypes occurred in naive repertoires, especially CD8.

No cognate antigen is known for these TCRs. Two oligonucleotides, mixed equimolar, formed the beta constant-region primer covering TRBC1 and TRBC2. Four rounds of PCR amplified the ligated cDNA using nested alpha and beta constant-region primers plus SP2. TCRdb redid the calling of the UMI-ligation and nested PCR reads with MiXCR, one entry per CDR3 protein. This repertoire shows roughly 150,000 distinct CDR3 sequences, under 25% found once; its top ten account for 0.6% to 0.7%. The specimen was naive CD8+ T cells from blood. The receptors here all came from a human donor in good health.

In this sample, this clonotype turned up a few times. The chain joins TRBV5-1 to TRBJ2-1; 8 bases match TRBD2. Germline trimming cut 1 base from V and 2 bases from J; bases unmatched to any gene: 5. This CDR3 is 16 amino acids long. Germline V gives CDR1 SGHRS, CDR2 YFSETQ. The CDR3 DNA sequence: TGCGCCAGCAGCTTGCGGTCGGGAGGGGCCTACAATGAGCAGTTCTTC. Its protein product is CASSLRSGGAYNEQFF.

The V gene is TRBV5-6, the J gene TRBJ2-1; tentatively, D is TRBD1 or TRBD2 (6 bases each). The CDR3 loop spans 15 amino acids. V was clipped by 2 bases and J by 1 base, with 10 bases between them. CDR1 is SGHDT, CDR2 YYEEEE, per germline. The CDR3 DNA reads as TGTGCCAGCAGCTTTGGAGGGACATCCTACAATGAGCAGTTCTTC. This sequence encodes CASSFGGTSYNEQFF.

The chain uses TRBV4-3 and TRBJ1-4, with unresolved D. Trimming pared 0 bases from V and 7 bases from J, leaving 12 bases between. CDR3 length: 15 amino acids. The germline V gene encodes CDR1 LGHNA and CDR2 YSLEER. CDR3 loop: CASSQEVVLGEKLFF. DNA of the CDR3: TGCGCCAGCAGCCAAGAGGTCGTCCTGGGTGAAAAACTGTTTTTT.

The V and J genes are TRBV29-1 and TRBJ1-2; 9 bases match TRBD1. The trim removed 7 bases at V and 5 bases at J, leaving 5 bases unmatched. CDR1 is SQVTM and CDR2 is ANQGSEA in the germline V gene. The CDR3 runs to 12 residues. CDR3 DNA: TGCAGCGGGGGGGACAGGGCGTATGGCTACACCTTC. This encodes CSGGDRAYGYTF.

This clonotype came up a few times. The V and J genes are TRBV20-1 and TRBJ2-7; 10 bases are shared with TRBD1. The CDR3 extends over 15 amino acids. V was clipped by 0 bases and J by 3 bases; unmatched bases: 5. The germline CDR1 and CDR2 sequences are DFQATT and SNEGSKA (reference sequence). CDR3 amino acids: CSARDPGTGVYEQYF. The CDR3, as DNA: TGCAGTGCTAGAGACCCCGGGACAGGGGTCTACGAGCAGTACTTC.

J is TRBJ1-4 and V is TRBV7-9; a possible D gene is TRBD1 (6 bases). The germline V gene encodes CDR1 SEHNR and CDR2 FQNEAQ (reference sequence). This CDR3 has 17 residues. The V and J ends lost 5 bases and 7 bases respectively, with 23 bases between them. CDR3: CASSPSRGTKFGEKLFF. The DNA for the CDR3 is TGTGCCAGCAGCCCCTCCCGGGGGACAAAATTTGGTGAAAAACTGTTTTTT.

The V gene is TRBV15, the J gene TRBJ2-1; 9 bases are shared with TRBD2. This CDR3 comprises 16 residues. Germline loops: CDR1 LNHNV, CDR2 YYDKDF (reference sequence). The trim removed 1 base at V and 2 bases at J, leaving 3 bases unmatched. The CDR3 spells CATSRGLADTYNEQFF. In DNA, the CDR3 is TGTGCCACCAGCAGAGGACTAGCGGATACCTACAATGAGCAGTTCTTC.

This clonotype was counted a few times. The gene calls are TRBV6-5 and TRBJ1-4, with TRBD1 matching 9 bases. The CDR3 length is 20 residues. V was clipped by 0 bases and J by 0 bases; unmatched bases: 11. CDR1 is MNHEY and CDR2 is SVGAGI in the germline V gene. The CDR3 sequence: CASSYSTGTGPFATNEKLFF. In nucleotides, the CDR3 is TGTGCCAGCAGTTACTCCACCGGGACAGGGCCTTTTGCAACTAATGAAAAACTGTTTTTT.

The chain uses TRBV28 and TRBJ1-5, with 8 bases fitting TRBD1. The CDR3 is 14 amino acids. Germline lookup yields CDR1 MDHEN and CDR2 SYDVKM. Germline trimming cut 4 bases from V and 6 bases from J; bases unmatched to any gene: 5. The CDR3 spells CASSSGGFGQPQHF. The CDR3 coding sequence is TGTGCCAGCAGTTCAGGGGGCTTCGGTCAGCCCCAGCATTTT. The complete variable domain, with remaining parts taken from reference TRBV28 and TRBJ1-5, reads DVKVTQSSRYLVKRTGEKVFLECVQDMDHENMFWYRQDPGLGLRLIYFSYDVKMKEKGDIPEGYSVSREKKERFSLILESASTNQTSMYLCASSSGGFGQPQHFGDGTRLSIL.

The chain links TRBV3-1 to TRBJ2-1; maybe TRBD1 (5 bases). Trimming shortened V by 4 bases and J by 4 bases, and 14 bases separated the two germline ends. Germline CDR1 reads LGHDT; CDR2 reads YNNKEL (reference sequence). This CDR3 region has 15 residues. In DNA form, the CDR3 reads TGTGCCAGCAGCCCGAGACAGATAGTATACAATGAGCAGTTCTTC. Protein product: CASSPRQIVYNEQFF.

This clonotype was observed a handful of times. The CDR3 DNA follows: TGTGCCAGCAGCCCTCGGGATGGGGGAGGGACAATGGGAAGGGACAATCAGCCCCAGCATTTT. Its protein product is CASSPRDGGGTMGRDNQPQHF. This chain joins TRBV7-4 and TRBJ1-5, with a tentative D call TRBD1 (6 bases). Germline loops: CDR1 SGHVT, CDR2 SQSDAQ. V lost 5 bases to trimming and J lost 3 bases, with 32 bases between them. This CDR3 spans 21 amino acids.

This clonotype was seen a few times. This sequence joins TRBV12-3 or TRBV12-4 and TRBJ1-1; D not resolved. The CDR3 has 13 residues. The ends were cut back, 1 base at V and 3 bases at J, with 6 bases in the middle. CDR3 nucleotides: TGTGCCAGCAGTTTAGTAGCTTACACTGAAGCTTTCTTT. Its protein is CASSLVAYTEAFF.

The V call is TRBV27, the J call TRBJ1-4; D possibly corresponds to TRBD1 (6 bases). Germline V lookup: CDR1 MNHEY, CDR2 SMNVEV (reference sequence). The CDR3 is made up of 16 amino acids. The V end was cut by 5 bases, the J end by 0 bases, with 13 bases between. The CDR3 DNA reads TGTGCCAGCAGTCTGATTTACAGGGCAACTAATGAAAAACTGTTTTTT. This gives the protein CASSLIYRATNEKLFF.

Only a few counts were recorded for this clonotype. The chain recombines TRBV28 with TRBJ2-7; a weak D match, TRBD1 (5 bases). Deletions cut 5 bases from V and 1 base from J, with 12 bases between. The CDR3 contains 14 residues. CDR1 and CDR2 (germline): MDHEN, SYDVKM. The DNA for the CDR3 is TGTGCCAGCAGTAAAACAGGTGGATCCTACGAGCAGTACTTC. Its translation is CASSKTGGSYEQYF.

This clonotype was picked up a small number of times. The chain links TRBV28 to TRBJ1-4; the D is unclear. V was cut by 5 bases and J by 2 bases, with 12 bases left in between. This CDR3 has 15 amino acids. Germline values: CDR1 MDHEN, CDR2 SYDVKM. The CDR3 DNA reads as TGTGCCAGCAGTCTCAAACCGGCGACTAATGAAAAACTGTTTTTT. This gives the protein CASSLKPATNEKLFF.

V and J are TRBV11-3 and TRBJ1-5; 7 nucleotides agree with TRBD1. The junction had 11 bases not matched to a gene; V was cut back by 6 bases and J by 3 bases. This CDR3 is 16 amino acids long. Germline loops: CDR1 SGHNT, CDR2 YENEEA. Here the CDR3 reads CASRDIGTEINQPQHF. As DNA, the CDR3 is TGTGCCAGCAGGGACATTGGGACAGAAATCAATCAGCCCCAGCATTTT. The full variable domain, completed using reference TRBV11-3 and TRBJ1-5, is EAGVVQSPRYKIIEKKQPVAFWCNPISGHNTLYWYLQNLGQGPELLIRYENEEAVDDSQLPKDRFSAERLKGVDSTLKIQPAELGDSAVYLCASRDIGTEINQPQHFGDGTRLSIL.

The CDR3 region is CASSQDLAGEVVEQFF. Here the CDR3 DNA reads TGCGCCAGCAGCCAAGATCTAGCGGGAGAGGTGGTTGAGCAGTTCTTC. The gene calls are TRBV4-3 and TRBJ2-1, with 10 positions matching TRBD2. The CDR3 spans 16 residues. Germline V gives CDR1 LGHNA, CDR2 YSLEER. Trimming removed 0 bases from V and 9 bases from J; junction bases left unmatched: 8.

This clonotype showed up just a few times. This chain joins TRBV7-9 and TRBJ2-7; no clear D gene. Trimming took off 5 bases at V and 6 bases at J, with 17 bases between the two ends. The CDR3 is 14 amino acids. Germline V lookup: CDR1 SEHNR, CDR2 FQNEAQ (reference sequence). The chain's CDR3 is CASSPGDQVCEQYF. The CDR3 DNA sequence: TGTGCCAGCAGCCCAGGTGATCAGGTTTGCGAGCAGTACTTC.

The V call is TRBV28, the J call TRBJ2-1; D uncertain. Germline assignment: CDR1 MDHEN and CDR2 SYDVKM. The CDR3 is 13 residues long. V dropped 5 bases and J dropped 8 bases, with 13 bases sitting between them. Here the CDR3 DNA reads TGTGCCAGCAGTCCTTGGGGTATCGATGAGCAGTTCTTC. Translation: CASSPWGIDEQFF.

The CDR3 DNA is TGCAGTGCTAGAGGGACAGGGAACCAAGAGACCCAGTACTTC. Protein sequence: CSARGTGNQETQYF. This sequence joins TRBV20-1 and TRBJ2-5; 8 bases agree with TRBD1. The CDR3 has 14 residues. The germline CDR1 and CDR2 sequences are DFQATT and SNEGSKA (reference sequence). Trimming took 1 base from V and 0 from J; bases not matched to a gene: 1.

This clonotype occurred many times. V gene TRBV10-3 combines with J gene TRBJ2-3, with 9 positions matching TRBD2. The CDR3 runs to 13 residues. In germline, CDR1 is ENHRY, CDR2 SYGVKD. Unmatched junction bases numbered 3, after V lost 5 bases and J lost 6 bases. CDR3 in DNA: TGTGCCATCAGTCTAACTAGCGGGGATACGCAGTATTTT. Translating it yields CAISLTSGDTQYF.

The rearrangement joins TRBV7-9 to TRBJ2-7, with a weak D call TRBD2 (5 bases). Germline loops: CDR1 SEHNR, CDR2 FQNEAQ (reference sequence). With 0 bases removed from V and 4 bases from J, the gap between germline ends came to 19 bases. This CDR3 comprises 17 residues. The CDR3 reads CASSLARSDFGGYEQYF. As DNA, the CDR3 is TGTGCCAGCAGCTTAGCGAGATCTGACTTTGGCGGGTACGAGCAGTACTTC.